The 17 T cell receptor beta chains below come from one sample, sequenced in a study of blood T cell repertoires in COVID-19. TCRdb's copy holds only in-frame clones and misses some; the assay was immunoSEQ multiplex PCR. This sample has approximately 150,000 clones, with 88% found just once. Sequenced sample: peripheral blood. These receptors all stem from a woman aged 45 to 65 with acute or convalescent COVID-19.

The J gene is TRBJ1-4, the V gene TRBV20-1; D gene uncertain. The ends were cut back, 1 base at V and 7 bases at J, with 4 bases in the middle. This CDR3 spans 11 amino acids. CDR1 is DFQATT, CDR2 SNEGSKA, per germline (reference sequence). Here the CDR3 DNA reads TGCAGTGCTAGAGGGAGTGAAAAACTGTTTTTT. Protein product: CSARGSEKLFF.

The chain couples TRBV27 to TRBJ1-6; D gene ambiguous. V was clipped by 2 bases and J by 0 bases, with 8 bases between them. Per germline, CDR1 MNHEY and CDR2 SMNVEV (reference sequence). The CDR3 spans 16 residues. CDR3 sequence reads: CASSLEPSSYNSPLHF. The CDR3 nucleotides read TGTGCCAGCAGTTTAGAGCCAAGCTCCTATAATTCACCCCTCCACTTT.

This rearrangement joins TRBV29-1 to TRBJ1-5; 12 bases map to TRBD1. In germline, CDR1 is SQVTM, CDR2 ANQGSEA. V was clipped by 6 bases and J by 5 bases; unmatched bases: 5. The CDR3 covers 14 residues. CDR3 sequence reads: CSVGTGGNDQPQHF. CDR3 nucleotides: TGCAGCGTGGGGACAGGGGGCAATGATCAGCCCCAGCATTTT.

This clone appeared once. CDR3 DNA sequence: TGTGCCAGCTCATGGGACAGTACCAGCTCCTACGAGCAGTACTTC. This translates into CASSWDSTSSYEQYF. V usage is TRBV18 and J usage is TRBJ2-7, with 7 bases that match TRBD1. V gave up 5 bases and J gave up 0 bases; unmatched junction bases: 7. The CDR3 runs to 15 residues. Germline loops: CDR1 KGHSH, CDR2 LQKENI.

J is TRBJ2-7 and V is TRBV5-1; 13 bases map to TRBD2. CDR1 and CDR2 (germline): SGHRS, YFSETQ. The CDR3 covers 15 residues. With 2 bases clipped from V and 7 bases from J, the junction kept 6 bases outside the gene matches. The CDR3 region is CASSFQGLAGFEQYF. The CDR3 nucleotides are TGCGCCAGCAGCTTCCAGGGACTAGCGGGATTTGAGCAGTACTTC.

The CDR3 nucleotides read TGTGCCACCAGTGATTTCGACAATGAGCAGTTCTTC. Translating it yields CATSDFDNEQFF. V and J are TRBV24-1 and TRBJ2-1; unclear D gene. Between the trimmed V and J ends, which lost 1 base and 5 bases, there was a span of 2 bases. This CDR3 comprises 12 residues. Germline CDR1 is KGHDR and CDR2 is SFDVKD.

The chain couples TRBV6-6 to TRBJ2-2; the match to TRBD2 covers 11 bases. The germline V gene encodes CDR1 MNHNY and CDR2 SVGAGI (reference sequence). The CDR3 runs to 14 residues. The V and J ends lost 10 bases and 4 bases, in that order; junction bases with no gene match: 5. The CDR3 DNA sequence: TGTGCCACCTCTAGCGGGGGGCGCACCGGGGAGCTGTTTTTT. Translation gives CATSSGGRTGELFF.

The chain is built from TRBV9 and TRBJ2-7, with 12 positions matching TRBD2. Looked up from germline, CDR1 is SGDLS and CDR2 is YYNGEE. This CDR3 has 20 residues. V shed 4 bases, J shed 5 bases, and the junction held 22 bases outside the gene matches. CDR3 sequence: CASSISPRPKTSGSGHEQYF. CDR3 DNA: TGTGCCAGCAGCATCTCGCCCCGACCGAAGACTAGCGGGAGTGGCCACGAGCAGTACTTC.

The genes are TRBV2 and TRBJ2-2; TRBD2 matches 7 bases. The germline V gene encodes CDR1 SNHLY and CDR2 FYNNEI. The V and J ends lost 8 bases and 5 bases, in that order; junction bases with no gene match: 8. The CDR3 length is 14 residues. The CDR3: CASLLQAGTGELFF. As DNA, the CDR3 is TGTGCCAGCCTACTCCAAGCGGGAACCGGGGAGCTGTTTTTT.

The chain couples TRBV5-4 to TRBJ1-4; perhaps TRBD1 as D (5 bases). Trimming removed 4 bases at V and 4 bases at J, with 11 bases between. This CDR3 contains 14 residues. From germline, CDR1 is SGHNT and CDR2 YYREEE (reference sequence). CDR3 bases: TGTGCCAGCAGCCCTGACAGATATAATGAAAAACTGTTTTTT. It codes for CASSPDRYNEKLFF.

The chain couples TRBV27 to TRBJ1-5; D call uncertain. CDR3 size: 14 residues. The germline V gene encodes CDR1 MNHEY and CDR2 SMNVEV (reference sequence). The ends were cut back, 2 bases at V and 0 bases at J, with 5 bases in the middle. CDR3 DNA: TGTGCCAGCAGTTTACGAGATAGCAATCAGCCCCAGCATTTT. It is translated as CASSLRDSNQPQHF.

The CDR3 sequence: CASGLRTGGNTEAFF. DNA of the CDR3: TGTGCTAGTGGCTTACGGACAGGGGGTAACACTGAAGCTTTCTTT. V and J are TRBV12-5 and TRBJ1-1; TRBD1 matches 10 bases. The CDR3 is 15 amino acids. Germline V lookup: CDR1 LGHNT, CDR2 FRNRAP. V gave up 6 bases and J gave up 2 bases; unmatched junction bases: 6.

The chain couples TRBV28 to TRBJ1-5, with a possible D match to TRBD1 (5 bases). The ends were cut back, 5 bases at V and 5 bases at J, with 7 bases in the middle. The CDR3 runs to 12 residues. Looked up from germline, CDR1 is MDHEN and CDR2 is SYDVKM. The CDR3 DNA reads TGTGCCAGCAGTGAACAGGATCAGCCCCAGCATTTT. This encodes CASSEQDQPQHF.

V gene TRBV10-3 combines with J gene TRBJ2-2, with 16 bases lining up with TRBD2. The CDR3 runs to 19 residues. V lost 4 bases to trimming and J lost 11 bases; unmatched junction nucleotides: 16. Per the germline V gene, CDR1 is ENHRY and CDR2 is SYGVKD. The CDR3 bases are TGTGCCATCAGTGCCCCAAGCGAATCCGGGACTAGCGGGAGGGGTGAGCTGTTTTTT. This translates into CAISAPSESGTSGRGELFF.

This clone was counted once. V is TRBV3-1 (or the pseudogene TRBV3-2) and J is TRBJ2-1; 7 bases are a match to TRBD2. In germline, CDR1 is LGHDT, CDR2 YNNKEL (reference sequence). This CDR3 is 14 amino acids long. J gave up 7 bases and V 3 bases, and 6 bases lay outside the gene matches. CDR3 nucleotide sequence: TGTGCCAGCAGCCAGTCAGCGGGGAGTAATGAGCAGTTCTTC. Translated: CASSQSAGSNEQFF.

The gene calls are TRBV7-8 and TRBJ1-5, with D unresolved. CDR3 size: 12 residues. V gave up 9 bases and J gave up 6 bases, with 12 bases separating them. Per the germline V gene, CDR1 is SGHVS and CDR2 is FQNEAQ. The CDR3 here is CASREVGQPQHF. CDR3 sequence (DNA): TGTGCCAGTCGGGAAGTAGGTCAGCCCCAGCATTTT.

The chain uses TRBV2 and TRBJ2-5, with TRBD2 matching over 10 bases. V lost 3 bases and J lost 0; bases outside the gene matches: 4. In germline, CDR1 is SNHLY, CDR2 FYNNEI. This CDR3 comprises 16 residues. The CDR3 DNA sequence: TGTGCCAGCAGTGAGGCTCTAGCGGGAGACCAAGAGACCCAGTACTTC. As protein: CASSEALAGDQETQYF. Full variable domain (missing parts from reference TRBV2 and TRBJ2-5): EPEVTQTPSHQVTQMGQEVILRCVPISNHLYFYWYRQILGQKVEFLVSFYNNEISEKSEIFDDQFSVERPDGSNFTLKIRSTKLEDSAMYFCASSEALAGDQETQYFGPGTRLLVL.